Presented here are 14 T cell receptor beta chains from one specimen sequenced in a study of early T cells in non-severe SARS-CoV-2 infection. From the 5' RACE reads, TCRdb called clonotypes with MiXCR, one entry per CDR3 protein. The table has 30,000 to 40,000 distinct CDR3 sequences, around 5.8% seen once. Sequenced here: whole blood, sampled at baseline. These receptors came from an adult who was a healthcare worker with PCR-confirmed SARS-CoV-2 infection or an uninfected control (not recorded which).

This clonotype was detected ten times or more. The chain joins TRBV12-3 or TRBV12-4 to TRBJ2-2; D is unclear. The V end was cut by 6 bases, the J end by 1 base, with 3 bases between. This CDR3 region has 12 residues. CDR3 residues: CASRLNTGELFF. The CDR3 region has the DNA TGTGCCAGCAGGTTGAACACCGGGGAGCTGTTTTTT.

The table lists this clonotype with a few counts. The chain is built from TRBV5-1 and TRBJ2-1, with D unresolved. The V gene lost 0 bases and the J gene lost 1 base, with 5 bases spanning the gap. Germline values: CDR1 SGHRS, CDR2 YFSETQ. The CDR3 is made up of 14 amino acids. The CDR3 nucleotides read TGCGCCAGCAGCTTGGTACAGTCCTACAATGAGCAGTTCTTC. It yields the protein CASSLVQSYNEQFF.

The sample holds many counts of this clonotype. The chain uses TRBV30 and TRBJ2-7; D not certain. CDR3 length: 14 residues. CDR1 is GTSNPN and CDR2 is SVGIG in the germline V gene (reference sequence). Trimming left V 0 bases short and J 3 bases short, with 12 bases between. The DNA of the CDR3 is TGTGCCTGGAGTGTACCGGTCCCTCTCTACGAGCAGTACTTC. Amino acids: CAWSVPVPLYEQYF.

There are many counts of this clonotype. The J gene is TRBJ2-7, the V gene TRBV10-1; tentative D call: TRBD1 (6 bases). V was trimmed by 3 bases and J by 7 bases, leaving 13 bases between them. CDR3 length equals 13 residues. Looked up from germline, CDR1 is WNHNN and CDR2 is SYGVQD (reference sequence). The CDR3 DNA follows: TGCGCCAGCAGTGAAAATTGGGGGCGAGAGCAGTACTTC. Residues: CASSENWGREQYF.

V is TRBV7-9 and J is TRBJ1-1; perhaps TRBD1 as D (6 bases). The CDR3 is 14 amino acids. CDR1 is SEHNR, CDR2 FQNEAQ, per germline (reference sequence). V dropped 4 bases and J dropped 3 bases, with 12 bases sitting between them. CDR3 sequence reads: CASSSRQEDTEAFF. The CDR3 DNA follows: TGTGCCAGCAGCTCGCGACAGGAGGACACTGAAGCTTTCTTT.

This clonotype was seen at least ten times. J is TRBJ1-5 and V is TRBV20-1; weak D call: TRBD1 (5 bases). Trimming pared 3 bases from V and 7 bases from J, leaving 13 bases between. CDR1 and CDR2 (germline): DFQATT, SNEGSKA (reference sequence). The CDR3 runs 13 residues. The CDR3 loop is CSARRGGDQPQHF. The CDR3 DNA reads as TGCAGTGCTAGGAGAGGCGGGGACCAGCCCCAGCATTTT.

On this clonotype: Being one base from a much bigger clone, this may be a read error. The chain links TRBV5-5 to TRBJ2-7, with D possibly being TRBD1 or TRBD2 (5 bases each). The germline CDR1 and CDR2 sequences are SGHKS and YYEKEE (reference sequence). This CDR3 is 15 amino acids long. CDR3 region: CANSLAGTVSYEQYF. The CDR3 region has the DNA TGTGCCAACAGCCTTGCTGGGACCGTCTCCTACGAGCAGTACTTC.

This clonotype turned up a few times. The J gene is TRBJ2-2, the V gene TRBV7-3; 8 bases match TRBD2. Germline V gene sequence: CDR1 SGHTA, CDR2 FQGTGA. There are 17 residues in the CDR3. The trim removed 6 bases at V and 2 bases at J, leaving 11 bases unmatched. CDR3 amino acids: CASSPAWLAGNTGELFF. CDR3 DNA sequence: TGTGCCAGCAGTCCCGCCTGGCTAGCGGGTAACACCGGGGAGCTGTTTTTT.

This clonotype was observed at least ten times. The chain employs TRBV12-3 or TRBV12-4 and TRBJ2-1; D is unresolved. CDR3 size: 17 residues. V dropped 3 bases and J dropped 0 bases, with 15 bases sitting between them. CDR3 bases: TGTGCCAGCAGTTTCTGGAAGACTCAAAGCTCCTACAATGAGCAGTTCTTC. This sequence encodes CASSFWKTQSSYNEQFF.

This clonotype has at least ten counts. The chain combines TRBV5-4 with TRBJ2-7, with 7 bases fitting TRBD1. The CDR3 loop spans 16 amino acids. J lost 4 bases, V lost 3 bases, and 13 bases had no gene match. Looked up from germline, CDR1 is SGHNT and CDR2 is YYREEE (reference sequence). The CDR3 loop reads CASSSTGAGGQYEQYF. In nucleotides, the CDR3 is TGTGCCAGCAGCTCCACTGGCGCAGGGGGTCAGTACGAGCAGTACTTC.

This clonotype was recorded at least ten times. The DNA for the CDR3 is TGCAGTGCTAGGTCCCCAGGTGGCAACACCGGGGAGCTGTTTTTT. Amino acids: CSARSPGGNTGELFF. The chain employs TRBV20-1 and TRBJ2-2; D gene uncertain. The CDR3 totals 15 residues. V was trimmed by 3 bases and J by 2 bases, leaving 13 bases between them. In germline, CDR1 is DFQATT, CDR2 SNEGSKA (reference sequence).

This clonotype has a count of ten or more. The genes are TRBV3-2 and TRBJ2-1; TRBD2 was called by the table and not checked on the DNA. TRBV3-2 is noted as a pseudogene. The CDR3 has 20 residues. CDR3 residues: CASSQDSSTWRKGKMNEQFF. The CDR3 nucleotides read TGTGCCAGCAGCCAAGATAGTAGCACGTGGCGGAAGGGGAAAATGAATGAGCAGTTCTTC.

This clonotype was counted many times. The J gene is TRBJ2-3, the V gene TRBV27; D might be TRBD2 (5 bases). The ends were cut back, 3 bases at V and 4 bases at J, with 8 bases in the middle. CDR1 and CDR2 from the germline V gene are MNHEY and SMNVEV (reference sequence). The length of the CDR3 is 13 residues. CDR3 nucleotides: TGTGCCAGCAGTTTTAGCGTCTCAGATACGCAGTATTTT. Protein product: CASSFSVSDTQYF.

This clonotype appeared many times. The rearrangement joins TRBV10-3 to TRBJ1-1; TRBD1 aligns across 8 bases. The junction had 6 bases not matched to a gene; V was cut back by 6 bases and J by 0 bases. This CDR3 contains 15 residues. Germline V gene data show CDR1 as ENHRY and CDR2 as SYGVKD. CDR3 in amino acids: CAISPAGGLNTEAFF. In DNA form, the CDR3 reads TGTGCCATCAGCCCCGCAGGGGGCTTGAACACTGAAGCTTTCTTT.